This TCR beta chain was documented in a study of shared clonotypes between healthy human individuals. On the study more broadly: The donor pool was made up of a couple of women and a few men aged 18 to 49.

Cells designated naive CD8 were CD45RO-negative and were positively selected for CCR7, with terminally differentiated effector memory CD45RA+ cells excluded. The data were produced by immunoSEQ multiplex PCR, yet TCRdb's version contains in-frame clones alone and is incomplete. The data contain approximately 2,000,000 clones, just under 95% of them singletons. This clone was detected once. What it binds is not known. Germline assignment: CDR1 LNHDA and CDR2 SQIVND (reference sequence). The germline V and J ends were trimmed by 3 bases and 8 bases, with 11 bases remaining between them. CDR3 size: 13 residues. The study's findings and limits: Sampling involved blood alone; tissue repertoires likely differ. For naive CD4 cells, roughly 4.6% of clonotypes were shared across a handful of donors. Though the depth was large, rarefaction showed that sorted-subset sequencing was incomplete.

This clonotype originated in a man aged 18 to 30 in good health. Some clones in this sample may be carry-over from other donors' samples. Sequencing was done on a sample of naive CD8+ T cells from PBMCs. This rearrangement joins TRBV19 to TRBJ2-1; D remains ambiguous. For the CDR3, the DNA is TGTGCCAGTAGTATGGCCCGCTTGGATGAGCAGTTCTTC. It encodes CASSMARLDEQFF.